This T cell receptor beta chain was recorded in a study of blood T cell repertoires in COVID-19. As for the study in general: The United States, Italy and Spain provided the acute and convalescent COVID-19 samples.

Sequencing used immunoSEQ multiplex PCR; TCRdb keeps in-frame clones, though not all of them. The sample yields fewer than 150,000 clones, more than 85% seen once. Germline loops: CDR1 SGHVS, CDR2 FQNEAQ. V lost 5 bases and J lost 4; bases outside the gene matches: 5. This CDR3 is 16 amino acids long. The chain combines TRBV7-8 with TRBJ2-2; TRBD2 matches 12 bases. This TCR came from a human donor in a cohort sampled during active COVID-19. Sequences were obtained from peripheral blood. CDR3 coding DNA: TGTGCCAGCAGCGCACTAGCGGGAGGTGTCACCGGGGAGCTGTTTTTT. Translating it yields CASSALAGGVTGELFF. Together with reference TRBV7-8 and TRBJ2-2, the CDR3 gives the full variable domain: GAGVSQSPRYKVAKRGQDVALRCDPISGHVSLFWYQQALGQGPEFLTYFQNEAQLDKSGLPSDRFFAERPEGSVSTLKIQRTQQEDSAVYLCASSALAGGVTGELFFGEGSRLTVL.